This TCR beta chain was identified in a study of blood T cell repertoires in COVID-19. Deletions cut 7 bases from V and 8 bases from J, with 17 bases between. Germline-derived CDR1 and CDR2 are SNHLY and FYNNEI. The CDR3 contains 14 residues. Sequencing was performed with immunoSEQ multiplex PCR; in TCRdb, only in-frame clones are kept and a portion is missing. This table holds approximately 97,000 clones, roughly 87% found once. Seattle patients were enrolled during active infection and followed longitudinally. V usage is TRBV2 and J usage is TRBJ1-4, with D uncertain. This TCR came from a woman aged 50 to 60 with COVID-19, enrolled during active disease. Material for sequencing was peripheral blood. The CDR3 bases are TGTGCCAGCATTTTCGGGGAATTAAGGGAAAAACTGTTTTTT. Its protein is CASIFGELREKLFF.